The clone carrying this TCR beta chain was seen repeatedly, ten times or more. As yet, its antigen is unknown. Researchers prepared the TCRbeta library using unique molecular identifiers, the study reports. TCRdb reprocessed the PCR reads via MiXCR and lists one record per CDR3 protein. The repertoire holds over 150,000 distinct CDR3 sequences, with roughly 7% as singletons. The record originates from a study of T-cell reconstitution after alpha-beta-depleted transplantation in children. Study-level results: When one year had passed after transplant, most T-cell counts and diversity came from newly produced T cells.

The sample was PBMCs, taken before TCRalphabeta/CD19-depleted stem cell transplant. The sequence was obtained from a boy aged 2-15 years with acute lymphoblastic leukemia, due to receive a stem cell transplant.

CDR3 nucleotides: TGTGCCAGCAGTTTATTCAGGCAGCCCACAGATACGCAGTATTTT. It yields the protein CASSLFRQPTDTQYF. V gene TRBV28 combines with J gene TRBJ2-3; no definite D call. Germline V gene data show CDR1 as MDHEN and CDR2 as SYDVKM. CDR3 length: 15 amino acids. With 1 base removed from V and 2 bases from J, the gap between germline ends came to 10 bases. The full variable domain, rest sourced from reference TRBV28 and TRBJ2-3, is DVKVTQSSRYLVKRTGEKVFLECVQDMDHENMFWYRQDPGLGLRLIYFSYDVKMKEKGDIPEGYSVSREKKERFSLILESASTNQTSMYLCASSLFRQPTDTQYFGPGTRLTVL.